In its sample, the clone carrying this T cell receptor (beta chain) was seen many times. Its cognate antigen is unknown. This sample was taken from a study of T cells in Graves' hyperthyroidism and ophthalmopathy. General study results and limits: Separation of ophthalmopathy from stable hyperthyroidism was achieved by a 13 V-J model. Blood also showed most of the thyroid clonotypes that were expanded above 0.001.

The germline gives CDR1 MNHEY, CDR2 SVGEGT. V dropped 10 bases and J dropped 0; count of bases not matched to a gene: 20. The CDR3 runs 18 residues. Authors of the study amplified TCR beta CDR3 regions from RNA transcripts. A set of HTBI primers served as the primers for a first-round RT-PCR of the TCR CDR3. From the multiplex PCR reads, TCRdb called clonotypes with MiXCR, one entry per CDR3 protein. This sample yields 200,000 to 250,000 distinct CDR3 sequences, of which approximately 25% are seen a single time; under 40% belongs to the top ten. Criteria for exclusion of patients were uncontrolled infection, other autoimmune disease, pregnancy or lactation. The study based diagnoses on clinical symptoms, serum thyroxine and TRAb, thyroid ultrasound and orbital computed tomography.

The chain joins TRBV6-2 or TRBV6-3 to TRBJ2-7; 8 nucleotides match TRBD1. The source material was blood. This receptor was taken from a woman between 40 and 50 years old with Graves' ophthalmopathy. The CDR3 loop reads CATRLRDRQDYSSYEQYF. The DNA of the CDR3 is TGTGCCACCAGACTCCGGGACAGGCAAGATTATAGCTCCTACGAGCAGTACTTC.